These T cell receptor beta chains were read from a single sample in a study of OX40 agonist ivuxolimab in advanced cancers. Some clones are missing from TCRdb's copy, which holds only in-frame ones; the method was immunoSEQ multiplex PCR. Among about 77,000 clones, about 85% were seen once, and the ten largest hold 0.66%. Sequencing was performed on CD4+ or CD8+ T cells sorted from blood, taken in a trial of the OX40 agonist ivuxolimab. Receptors originate from an adult with an advanced solid tumor such as melanoma, head and neck, liver or kidney cancer. Each CDR3 is given with its conserved first and last residue.

v_gene,j_gene,CDR3aa
TRBV7-7,TRBJ2-3,CASSLAPSEHTQYF
TRBV7-3,TRBJ2-1,CASSPHAWNEQFF
TRBV6-6,TRBJ1-6,CASSQGTGNSPLHF
TRBV18,TRBJ1-6,CASSPTNSPLHF
TRBV5-1,TRBJ2-7,CASSLSGGKSSYEQYF
TRBV6-1,TRBJ1-6,CASAENSPLHF
TRBV29-1,TRBJ2-1,CSVENPKKYNEQFF
TRBV25-1,TRBJ2-3,CASAEGTLNTYTDTQYF
TRBV7-9,TRBJ2-3,CASSLVLASTDTQYF
TRBV6-6,TRBJ1-1,CASSQDRDLTEAFF
TRBV7-2,TRBJ2-7,CASSFILPGRGKSYEQYF
TRBV7-2,TRBJ2-7,CASSLGRAEQYF
TRBV7-2,TRBJ2-6,CASSLAPNSGANVLTF
TRBV7-2,TRBJ2-7,CASSFGGQGFHEQYF
TRBV10-3,TRBJ1-2,CAISEQGVVSYGYTF
TRBV19,TRBJ2-3,CASSLLSEGSDTQYF
TRBV10-3,TRBJ1-1,CAISDSRGGQGEAFF
TRBV7-2,TRBJ2-2,CASSFGSTNTGELFF
TRBV7-3,TRBJ1-5,CASTLGGEFNQPQHF
TRBV30,TRBJ1-2,CAWTFGGTHYGYTF
TRBV5-8,TRBJ2-5,CASSLGRVGYQETQYF
TRBV25-1,TRBJ2-5,CASSEPKMGQETQYF
TRBV29-1,TRBJ1-1,CSVEGQISAMNTEAFF
TRBV30,TRBJ2-3,CAWTGTASTDTQYF
TRBV29-1,TRBJ2-4,CSVADSGGYIQYF
TRBV19,TRBJ1-5,CASGGRWGDRGLNQPQHF
TRBV5-1,TRBJ2-7,CASSGGDSSSYEQYF
TRBV5-3,TRBJ2-7,CARSLGTGPNYEQYF
TRBV5-1,TRBJ1-4,CASSSQAAAGEKLFF
TRBV19,TRBJ2-7,CASSQGGGTWYEQYF
TRBV29-1,TRBJ1-3,CSVQAGNTIYF
TRBV6-5,TRBJ1-1,CASSYVGYAAAFF
TRBV6-5,TRBJ2-7,CASSWDRGEQYF
TRBV6-1,TRBJ2-7,CASSELREQYF
TRBV7-2,TRBJ2-5,CASSLRLNQETQYF
TRBV7-8,TRBJ1-1,CASSLRGQLNTEAFF
TRBV30,TRBJ1-5,CAWSVRGDRRNQPQHF
TRBV7-9,TRBJ2-5,CASSPQEETQYF
TRBV19,TRBJ1-1,CASSILGSQTEAFF
TRBV5-1,TRBJ2-2,CASSLEASGGLNTGELFF
TRBV2,TRBJ2-6,CASSDSWSSGANVLTF
TRBV7-2,TRBJ1-1,CASSQGQNTEAFF
TRBV7-3,TRBJ2-1,CASSIAGTSGSIYNEQFF
TRBV7-2,TRBJ2-3,CASSLKSGGRTDTQYF
TRBV2,TRBJ2-1,CASSEVQGGLGEQFF
TRBV20-1,TRBJ1-2,CSAYRDGYTF
TRBV5-1,TRBJ1-2,CASSPDSDYGYTF
TRBV7-9,TRBJ2-5,CASSLDTGTGGFETQYF
TRBV29-1,TRBJ2-1,CSVERQTSGDEQFF
TRBV7-4,TRBJ2-1,CASSLVVRQSRNEQFF